This TCR beta chain was captured by sequencing in a study of cytomegalovirus exposure and HLA in healthy donors. As to this clone: Its antigen is still unknown.

The CDR3 has 11 residues. The germline V gene encodes CDR1 MNHEY and CDR2 SMNVEV (reference sequence). Trimming shortened V by 6 bases and J by 3 bases, and 6 bases separated the two germline ends. General observations from the study: For cytomegalovirus status, the classifier reportedly gave diagnoses with high specificity and sensitivity.

The PCR made use of 60 Vbeta and 13 Jbeta primers. Sequencing was performed with immunoSEQ multiplex PCR; in TCRdb, only in-frame clones are kept and a portion is missing. The sample consists of more than 45,000 clones, about 82% of them appearing once. The chain couples TRBV27 to TRBJ2-7; D not resolved. Specimen: PBMCs. This receptor was obtained from a man aged 25-40 years in good health and CMV-seronegative. In nucleotides, the CDR3 is TGTGCCAGCAGCTCTATCTACGAGCAGTACTTC. It yields the protein CASSSIYEQYF.